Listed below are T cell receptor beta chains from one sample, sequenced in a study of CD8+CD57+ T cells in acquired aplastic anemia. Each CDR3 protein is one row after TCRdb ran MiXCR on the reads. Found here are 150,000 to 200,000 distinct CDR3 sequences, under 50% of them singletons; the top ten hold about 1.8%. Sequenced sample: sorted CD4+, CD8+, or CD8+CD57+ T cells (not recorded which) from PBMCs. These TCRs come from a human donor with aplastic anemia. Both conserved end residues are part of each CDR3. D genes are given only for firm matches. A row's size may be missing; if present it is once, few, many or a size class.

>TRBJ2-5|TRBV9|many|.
TGTGCCAGCAGCGACCCCCTACGGGCGGATCGAGAGACCCAGTACTTC
CASSDPLRADRETQYF
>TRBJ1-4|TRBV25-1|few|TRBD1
TGTGCCAGCAGTGAAGGGGGACAGGGGGGGGAAAAACTGTTTTTT
CASSEGGQGGEKLFF
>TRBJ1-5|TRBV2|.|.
TGTGCCAGCACCACAGGAGTTAGCAATCAGCCCCAGCATTTT
CASTTGVSNQPQHF
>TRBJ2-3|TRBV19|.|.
TGTGCCAGTAGTATAGGGGGAGATACGCAGTATTTT
CASSIGGDTQYF
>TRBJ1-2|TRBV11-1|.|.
TGTGCCAGCAGCATCCCTCAGACTGAGTCTTCCCTTGGCTACACCTTC
CASSIPQTESSLGYTF
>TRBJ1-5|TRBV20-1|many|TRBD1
TGCAGTGCCGGGACAGGGGGCGTCGGGGGGCCCCAGCATTTT
CSAGTGGVGGPQHF
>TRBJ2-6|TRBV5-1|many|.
TGCGCCAGCAGCTTGGGGTTTGGGAAGGGCAGCTCTGGGGCCAACGTCCTGACTTTC
CASSLGFGKGSSGANVLTF
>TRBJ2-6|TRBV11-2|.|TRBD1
TGTGCCAGCAGGAACCCGGGACAGGGGGTTGGGGCCAACGTCCTGACTTTC
CASRNPGQGVGANVLTF
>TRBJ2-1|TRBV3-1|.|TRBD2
TGTGCCAGCAGCAGGGGGACTAGCTACAATGAGCAGTTCTTC
CASSRGTSYNEQFF
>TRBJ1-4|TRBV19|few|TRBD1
TGTGCCAGTACCCGATGGACCGGGACAGGGGAAAAACTGTTTTTT
CASTRWTGTGEKLFF
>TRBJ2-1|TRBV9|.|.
TGTGCCAGCAGCGTAGGACCGTTAAATGAGCAGTTCTTC
CASSVGPLNEQFF
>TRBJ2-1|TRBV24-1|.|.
TGTGCCACCAGTGATTTGCAGGGCGGGTACCCAACTAACAATGAGCAGTTCTTC
CATSDLQGGYPTNNEQFF
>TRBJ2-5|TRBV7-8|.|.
TGTGCCAGCAGCTTAGGTCATGGACAGTCCAGCAGGACCCAGTACTTC
CASSLGHGQSSRTQYF
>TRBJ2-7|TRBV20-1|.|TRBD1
TGCAGTGCTAGAGGGACAGGGGGCGAGCAGTACTTC
CSARGTGGEQYF
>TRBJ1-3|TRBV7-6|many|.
TGTGCCAGCAGTACCGGACGGGCGGGTGGAAACACCATATATTTT
CASSTGRAGGNTIYF
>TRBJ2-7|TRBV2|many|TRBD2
TGTGCCAGCAGTCCGGGACGGGGGGAATACGAGCAGTACTTC
CASSPGRGEYEQYF
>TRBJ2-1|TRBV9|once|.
TGTGCCAGCAGCGTAGCCCCGTCCCCCAGGGAGGATGAGCAGTTCTTC
CASSVAPSPREDEQFF
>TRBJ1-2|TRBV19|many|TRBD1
TGTGCCAGTAGTAAACAGGGGATGAACTATGGCTACACCTTC
CASSKQGMNYGYTF
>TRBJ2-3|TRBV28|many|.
TGTGCCAGCAGTTTTTCTGGTACGCAGTATTTT
CASSFSGTQYF
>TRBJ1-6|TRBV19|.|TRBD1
TGTGCCAGTAGTAATCTCGGAGGGGGCAATTCACCCCTCCACTTT
CASSNLGGGNSPLHF
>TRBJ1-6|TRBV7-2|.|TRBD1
TGTGCCAGCAGCGCCCCCGGACAGGGGGAATCACCCCTCCACTTT
CASSAPGQGESPLHF
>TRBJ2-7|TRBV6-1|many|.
TGTGCCAGCAGCCCGGGGCCCTACGAGCAGTACTTC
CASSPGPYEQYF
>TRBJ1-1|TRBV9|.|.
TGTGCCAGCAGCGTAGTGGCCGACACTGAAGCTTTCTTT
CASSVVADTEAFF
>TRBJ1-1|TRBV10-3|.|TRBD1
TGTGCCAGCAGTTACCCCCTAGGACAGGGGGCCCAGGACACTGAAGCTTTCTTT
CASSYPLGQGAQDTEAFF
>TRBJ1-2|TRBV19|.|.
TGTGCCAGTAGTCTACTACACAAGGATGGCTACACCTTC
CASSLLHKDGYTF
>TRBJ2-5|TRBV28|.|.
TGTGCCAGCAGTTTATATAGACAGACCCAGTACTTC
CASSLYRQTQYF
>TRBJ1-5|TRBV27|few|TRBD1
TGTGCCAGCAGTCCCGGGACAGGGATTAGTAATCAGCCCCAGCATTTT
CASSPGTGISNQPQHF
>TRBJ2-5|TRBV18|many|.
TGTGCCAGCTCCCTCCGGGTCTCGGAGACCCAGTACTTC
CASSLRVSETQYF
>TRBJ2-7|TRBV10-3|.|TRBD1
TGTGCCATCAAAGGGACAGGGGGCAACGAGCAGTACTTC
CAIKGTGGNEQYF
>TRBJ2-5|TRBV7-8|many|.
TGTGCCAGCAGCCCGGAGAGGCTATCGACGGAGACCCAGTACTTC
CASSPERLSTETQYF
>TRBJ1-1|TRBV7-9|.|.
TGTGCCAGCAGCTCCAGACAGCGAGAGAACACTGAAGCTTTCTTT
CASSSRQRENTEAFF
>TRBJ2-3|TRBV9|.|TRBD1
TGTGCCAGCAGCGCCCGACAGGGAACGAGCACAGATACGCAGTATTTT
CASSARQGTSTDTQYF
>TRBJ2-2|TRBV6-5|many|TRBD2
TGTGCCAGCAGCCGTAGCGGGGGGACATCCACCGGGGAGCTGTTTTTT
CASSRSGGTSTGELFF
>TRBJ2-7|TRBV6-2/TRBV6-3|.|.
TGTGCCAGCAGTTACCCCACGGGGTACACCTACGAGCAGTACTTC
CASSYPTGYTYEQYF
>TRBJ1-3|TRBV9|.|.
TGTGCCAGCAGCGAGTGGGGAAACACCATATATTTT
CASSEWGNTIYF
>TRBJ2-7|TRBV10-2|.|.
TGCGCCAGCACCTCGTCCCCAGGGAGCTCCTACGAGCAGTACTTC
CASTSSPGSSYEQYF
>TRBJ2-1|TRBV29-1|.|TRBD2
TGCAGCGTTGAAACCCCCGGACTAGCGGGGTTCAATGAGCAGTTCTTC
CSVETPGLAGFNEQFF
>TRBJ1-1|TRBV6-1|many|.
TGTGCCAGCAGTGAGTGGCAGCAGAACACTGAAGCTTTCTTT
CASSEWQQNTEAFF
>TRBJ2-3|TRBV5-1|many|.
TGCGCCAGCAGCCTGGACTATCCAGATACGCAGTATTTT
CASSLDYPDTQYF
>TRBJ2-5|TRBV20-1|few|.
TGCAGTGCTAGGCCACAAGAGACCCAGTACTTC
CSARPQETQYF
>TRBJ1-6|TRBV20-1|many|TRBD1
TGCAGTGCTAGAGAGACAGGGGGCATAGGGAATTCACCCCTCCACTTT
CSARETGGIGNSPLHF
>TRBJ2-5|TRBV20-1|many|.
TGCAGTGCTAGGAAGACAGGTGCGGCGGAGACCCAGTACTTC
CSARKTGAAETQYF
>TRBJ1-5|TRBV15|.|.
TGTGCCACCAGCAGAGTATTTCGGACACCCGATAGCAATCAGCCCCAGCATTTT
CATSRVFRTPDSNQPQHF
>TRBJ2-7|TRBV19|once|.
TGTGCCACCCGGAAGAGTAGCCTATACGAGCAGTACTTC
CATRKSSLYEQYF
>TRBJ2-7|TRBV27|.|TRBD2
TGTGCCAGCAGTTTCTCACCCGGACTAGCGGGGGGGGCGGGGTCCTACGAGCAGTACTTC
CASSFSPGLAGGAGSYEQYF
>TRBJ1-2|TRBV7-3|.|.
TGTGCCAGCAGTATCCCACATAACTATGGCTACACCTTC
CASSIPHNYGYTF
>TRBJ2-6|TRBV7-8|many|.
TGTGCCAGCAGCTTACGTCCAGGGGAATCTGGGGCCAACGTCCTGACTTTC
CASSLRPGESGANVLTF
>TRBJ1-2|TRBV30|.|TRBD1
TGTGCCTGTTGGACAGGGTCGGGCTACACCTTC
CACWTGSGYTF
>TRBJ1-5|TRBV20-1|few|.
TGCAGTGCCACGCTTTTGGGGGCGAGTAATCAGCCCCAGCATTTT
CSATLLGASNQPQHF
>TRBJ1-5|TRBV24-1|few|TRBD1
TGTGCCACCAGGGGACAGTTCCATCAGCCCCAGCATTTT
CATRGQFHQPQHF